A selection of T cell receptor beta chains follows, all from one sample in a study of Graves' ophthalmopathy and Graves' hyperthyroidism. TCRdb reprocessed the multiplex PCR reads with MiXCR, giving one entry per CDR3 protein. The table records about 220,000 distinct CDR3 sequences, about 22% of them present only once. The sequenced sample was peripheral blood. The receptors derive from a woman in her fifties or sixties with Graves' ophthalmopathy. CDR3s include the opening cysteine and the closing phenylalanine or tryptophan. Each record gives: D gene, clone size, V gene, J gene, CDR3 protein, CDR3 DNA. A D gene is named only where the DNA matches it firmly. Size tells how often a clone was seen (once, few, many) or the class of an expanded clone, and some rows leave it out.

TRBD2	many	TRBV28	TRBJ2-7	CASTVYGASGGSPSEQYF	TGTGCCAGCACCGTTTATGGGGCAAGCGGGGGGAGCCCTTCCGAGCAGTACTTC
.	.	TRBV19	TRBJ2-5	CATSRNQETQYF	TGTGCCACCTCCCGGAATCAAGAGACCCAGTACTTC
.	.	TRBV2	TRBJ1-5	CASSVGDQPQHF	TGTGCCAGCAGTGTTGGGGATCAGCCCCAGCATTTT
.	many	TRBV2	TRBJ1-2	CASHRVVGGYTF	TGTGCCAGCCACCGGGTAGTTGGTGGCTACACCTTC
.	.	TRBV4-2	TRBJ2-3	CASSQDSGGDTDTQYF	TGTGCCAGCAGCCAAGATAGTGGCGGGGACACAGATACGCAGTATTTT
.	many	TRBV7-8	TRBJ2-7	CASSDIRGEQYF	TGTGCCAGCAGCGACATTCGAGGCGAGCAGTACTTC
.	many	TRBV19	TRBJ2-7	CASSRDGSTTYEQYF	TGTGCCAGTAGTAGGGACGGAAGTACGACCTACGAGCAGTACTTC
.	.	TRBV28	TRBJ1-2	CASSFFTGTIRGYTF	TGTGCCAGCAGTTTTTTTACAGGGACGATTAGAGGCTACACCTTC
.	many	TRBV7-9	TRBJ2-7	CASSLMKFSEQYF	TGTGCCAGCAGCTTAATGAAGTTTAGCGAGCAGTACTTC
.	.	TRBV9	TRBJ1-3	CASSVVGSGNTIYF	TGTGCCAGCAGCGTAGTGGGGTCTGGAAACACCATATATTTT
.	many	TRBV5-1	TRBJ1-1	CASTLGGTEAFF	TGCGCCAGCACCCTTGGCGGCACTGAAGCTTTCTTT
.	many	TRBV29-1	TRBJ1-1	CSASGKMVFTEAFF	TGCAGCGCATCGGGGAAGATGGTTTTTACTGAAGCTTTCTTT
.	.	TRBV28	TRBJ1-2	CASSLRQYGYTF	TGTGCCAGCAGTTTACGGCAGTATGGCTACACCTTC
TRBD2	.	TRBV28	TRBJ2-7	CASSLQGLAAYEQYF	TGTGCCAGCAGTTTACAGGGACTAGCGGCCTACGAGCAGTACTTC
.	few	TRBV7-9	TRBJ2-7	CASSLAALGEQYF	TGTGCCAGCAGCTTAGCGGCGCTGGGGGAGCAGTACTTC
.	many	TRBV12-3/TRBV12-4	TRBJ1-1	CASSPSLKNTEAFF	TGTGCCAGCAGTCCGTCGTTGAAAAACACTGAAGCTTTCTTT
TRBD1	.	TRBV12-3/TRBV12-4	TRBJ2-7	CASRGQGSSYEQYF	TGTGCCAGCAGAGGACAGGGCAGCTCCTACGAGCAGTACTTC
TRBD1	many	TRBV29-1	TRBJ2-2	CSVEGATGGAGGELFF	TGCAGCGTTGAAGGCGCGACAGGGGGCGCGGGCGGGGAGCTGTTTTTT
.	many	TRBV20-1	TRBJ1-1	CSVSLIRGQNTEAFF	TGCAGTGTTAGTTTAATACGAGGGCAGAACACTGAAGCTTTCTTT
TRBD2	many	TRBV20-1	TRBJ2-7	CSARDRQRVAGYYEQYF	TGCAGTGCTAGAGACCGCCAGAGGGTAGCGGGCTACTACGAGCAGTACTTC
.	many	TRBV29-1	TRBJ1-1	CSIRDGQF	TGCAGCATACGGGACGGTCAATTT
.	few	TRBV19	TRBJ1-5	CASSIDRGQPQHF	TGTGCCAGTAGTATAGATCGGGGTCAGCCCCAGCATTTT